This section outlines one TCR beta chain sequence together with its context. At one of its ends the junction is not consistent with the germline gene, which may arise from a read error. The same CDR3 can be traced to other DNA sequences in this sample. Sequencing used immunoSEQ multiplex PCR; TCRdb keeps in-frame clones, though not all of them. The sample carries fewer than 400,000 clones, 75% to 90% recorded once. This specimen belongs to a study of blood T cell repertoires in COVID-19. This CDR3 has 13 residues. Germline V gives CDR1 LGHNT, CDR2 FRNRAP. The chain is built from TRBV12-5 and TRBJ2-7; no clear D. Sequences were obtained from PBMCs or T cells enriched from blood (not recorded which). The sequence came from a woman aged 25 to 39 who had been exposed to COVID-19. This chain's CDR3 is CASAFDKTYEQYF. The CDR3 DNA is TGTGCCAGTGCCTTCGACAAAACCTACGAGCAGTACTTC.